Presented here are 21 T cell receptor beta chains from one specimen sequenced in a study of CD8 T cell repertoires and HIV-1 epitope variants. No antigen has been assigned to these receptors. TCRdb's table, derived via immunoSEQ multiplex PCR, lists solely in-frame clones and lacks some. This repertoire shows a few thousand clones, around 69% found once; its top ten account for 40% to 50%. Sample: cultured CD8+ T cells derived from PBMCs. The receptors come from a male donor with HIV.

V usage is TRBV6-1 and J usage is TRBJ1-1, with no clear D. Germline-derived CDR1 and CDR2 are MNHNS and SASEGT. Trimming took 3 bases from V and 5 from J, leaving 13 bases between them. This CDR3 contains 14 residues. CDR3 residues: CASSDRGEGTEAFF. The DNA for the CDR3 is TGTGCCAGCAGTGATCGTGGGGAAGGAACTGAAGCTTTCTTT.

The chain couples TRBV5-8 to TRBJ2-2; D is unclear. In germline, CDR1 is SGHTS, CDR2 YDEGEE. V lost 3 bases, J lost 6 bases, and 12 bases lay in between. The CDR3 totals 14 residues. CDR3 bases: TGTGCCAGCAGCTCTTTAAGCAGACCCGGGGAGCTGTTTTTT. Its translation is CASSSLSRPGELFF.

This chain connects TRBV19 to TRBJ1-5; a possible D gene is TRBD1 (5 bases). Trimming cost V 6 bases and J 3 bases, with 9 bases left between them. This CDR3 has 13 amino acids. Germline V gene data show CDR1 as LNHDA and CDR2 as SQIVND (reference sequence). The CDR3 DNA reads TGTGCCAGTAGCAGACAGAACAATCAGCCCCAGCATTTT. Amino acids: CASSRQNNQPQHF.

The chain is built from TRBV7-8 and TRBJ2-4; the D gene is possibly TRBD2 (6 bases). CDR1 SGHVS and CDR2 FQNEAQ come from the germline V gene. CDR3 size: 12 residues. Trimming cost V 11 bases and J 5 bases, with 13 bases left between them. CDR3 bases: TGTGCCTTGGGGGAGGACCAAAACATTCAGTACTTC. This gives the protein CALGEDQNIQYF.

This clone was picked up a small number of times. The chain links TRBV6-5 to TRBJ1-1; D is uncertain. The CDR3 loop spans 12 amino acids. Germline loops: CDR1 MNHEY, CDR2 SVGAGI. Trimming stripped 5 bases from V and 5 bases from J, with 9 bases between. The CDR3 loop reads CASSPERTEAFF. DNA of the CDR3: TGTGCCAGCAGTCCTGAGAGGACTGAAGCTTTCTTT.

The CDR3 sequence is CSVVLPGAKEAFF. The CDR3 nucleotides are TGCAGCGTTGTGTTACCGGGGGCTAAAGAAGCTTTCTTT. The J gene is TRBJ1-1, the V gene TRBV29-1; possible D gene TRBD1, 6 bases. The V gene's germline CDR1 is SQVTM and CDR2 ANQGSEA. The CDR3 length is 13 residues. V was shortened by 4 bases and J by 8 bases, with 17 bases between the two germline ends.

This rearrangement joins TRBV28 to TRBJ1-3; tentatively, D is TRBD1 (6 bases). Trimming pared 6 bases from V and 4 bases from J, leaving 19 bases between. The CDR3 runs 16 residues. Germline CDR1 and CDR2: MDHEN and SYDVKM. CDR3 DNA sequence: TGTGCCAGCAGGGGACCCGGACAGTTGTCAGGAAACACCATATATTTT. This encodes CASRGPGQLSGNTIYF.

The chain recombines TRBV7-2 with TRBJ1-2; tentatively, D is TRBD1 (5 bases). V was cut by 2 bases and J by 4 bases, with 11 bases left in between. The germline V gene encodes CDR1 SGHTA and CDR2 FQGNSA. This CDR3 spans 14 amino acids. For the CDR3, the DNA is TGTGCCAGCAGCTTATTGACAGCGACCTATGGCTACACCTTC. It translates to CASSLLTATYGYTF.

The V and J genes are TRBV28 and TRBJ1-2, with D hard to call. CDR1 is MDHEN and CDR2 is SYDVKM in the germline V gene. With 6 bases removed from V and 2 bases from J, the gap between germline ends came to 4 bases. The CDR3 covers 11 residues. In DNA form, the CDR3 reads TGTGCCAGCAGAGGGAACTATGGCTACACCTTC. It encodes CASRGNYGYTF.

The chain employs TRBV5-4 and TRBJ1-2, with a tentative D call TRBD1 (6 bases). This CDR3 spans 15 amino acids. From germline, CDR1 is SGHNT and CDR2 YYREEE (reference sequence). V lost 3 bases to trimming and J lost 0 bases, with 12 bases between them. The CDR3 region has the DNA TGTGCCAGCAGCTCAACAGGGAGGCCTAACTATGGCTACACCTTC. It is translated as CASSSTGRPNYGYTF.

V and J are TRBV19 and TRBJ1-1; possibly TRBD1 for D (5 bases). CDR1 LNHDA and CDR2 SQIVND come from the germline V gene (reference sequence). The CDR3 extends over 15 amino acids. Trimming took off 4 bases at V and 1 base at J, with 13 bases between the two ends. The CDR3 region has the DNA TGTGCCAGTAGTAGCGCCTGGGGGGGGAACACTGAAGCTTTCTTT. Translating gives CASSSAWGGNTEAFF.

The CDR3 DNA reads TGTGCCAGCAGCGTAGCCCAAGACCTCCCCGAGAATGAGCAGTTCTTC. Its translation is CASSVAQDLPENEQFF. This chain connects TRBV9 to TRBJ2-1; D gene uncertain. In germline, CDR1 is SGDLS, CDR2 YYNGEE. CDR3 length: 16 amino acids. Trimming removed 0 bases from V and 7 bases from J, with 17 bases in between.

J is TRBJ2-5 and V is TRBV5-4; D not certain. Per the germline V gene, CDR1 is SGHNT and CDR2 is YYREEE (reference sequence). The germline V and J ends were trimmed by 5 bases and 2 bases, with 13 bases remaining between them. This CDR3 comprises 14 residues. The CDR3 loop is CASSLDWDQETQYF. DNA for the CDR3: TGTGCCAGCAGTTTAGACTGGGATCAAGAGACCCAGTACTTC.

Only a few counts were recorded for this clone. J is TRBJ1-1 and V is TRBV10-3; 8 bases map to TRBD1. The CDR3 contains 16 residues. V lost 6 bases and J lost 3; bases outside the gene matches: 12. The germline CDR1 and CDR2 sequences are ENHRY and SYGVKD. The chain's CDR3 is CAIRTDREGRDTEAFF. DNA for the CDR3: TGTGCCATCAGGACGGACAGGGAGGGTCGGGACACTGAAGCTTTCTTT.

V usage is TRBV6-5 and J usage is TRBJ2-6, with a tentative D call TRBD2 (6 bases). The germline gives CDR1 MNHEY, CDR2 SVGAGI. The CDR3 is made up of 16 amino acids. Trimming shortened V by 0 bases and J by 2 bases, and 8 bases separated the two germline ends. The CDR3 DNA sequence: TGTGCCAGCAGTTACTCGACGGGGGCTGGGGCCAACGTCCTGACTTTC. This translates into CASSYSTGAGANVLTF.

V gene TRBV30 combines with J gene TRBJ1-6, with D hard to call. V was cut by 6 bases and J by 3 bases, with 15 bases left in between. CDR1 and CDR2 from the germline V gene are GTSNPN and SVGIG (reference sequence). The CDR3 consists of 15 residues. CDR3: CACPRTVNYNSPLHF. The CDR3 region has the DNA TGTGCCTGCCCCCGGACGGTCAACTATAATTCACCCCTCCACTTT. Full variable domain (outside the CDR3, taken from reference TRBV30 and TRBJ1-6): SQTIHQWPATLVQPVGSPLSLECTVEGTSNPNLYWYRQAAGRGLQLLFYSVGIGQISSEVPQNLSASRPQDRQFILSSKKLLLSDSGFYLCACPRTVNYNSPLHFGNGTRLTVT.

In this sample, this clone turned up a few times. The chain employs TRBV7-2 and TRBJ2-1; D is unresolved. Germline V lookup: CDR1 SGHTA, CDR2 FQGNSA. This CDR3 has 13 residues. V shed 2 bases and J shed 8 bases, with 10 bases lying between them. The CDR3 spells CASSLHWMDEQFF. CDR3 DNA sequence: TGTGCCAGCAGCTTACATTGGATGGATGAGCAGTTCTTC.

This chain joins TRBV7-9 and TRBJ1-1; 7 bases align to TRBD1. Germline CDR1 SEHNR, CDR2 FQNEAQ (reference sequence). The CDR3 has 16 residues. The V and J ends lost 1 base and 1 base, in that order; junction bases with no gene match: 6. CDR3 sequence reads: CASSLVRRQGNTEAFF. CDR3 bases: TGTGCCAGCAGCTTAGTCCGCCGACAGGGGAACACTGAAGCTTTCTTT. Drawing the rest from reference TRBV7-9 and TRBJ1-1, the complete variable domain is DTGVSQNPRHKITKRGQNVTFRCDPISEHNRLYWYRQTLGQGPEFLTYFQNEAQLEKSRLLSDRFSAERPKGSFSTLEIQRTEQGDSAMYLCASSLVRRQGNTEAFFGQGTRLTVV.

In its sample, this clone was seen a few times. V gene TRBV6-5 combines with J gene TRBJ2-7, with D uncertain. The V and J ends lost 5 bases and 4 bases respectively, with 9 bases between them. Looked up from germline, CDR1 is MNHEY and CDR2 is SVGAGI. The CDR3 covers 12 residues. The CDR3 loop is CASSPTDYEQYF. CDR3 coding DNA: TGTGCCAGCAGTCCGACTGATTACGAGCAGTACTTC.

This sequence joins TRBV19 and TRBJ2-1; TRBD2 matches 13 bases. The J segment lost 7 bases and the V segment lost 5 bases, leaving 8 bases of the junction unmatched. Germline CDR1 and CDR2: LNHDA and SQIVND (reference sequence). The CDR3 runs to 16 residues. In DNA form, the CDR3 reads TGTGCCAGTAGTCTCGGACTAGCGGGAGCGGGTAATGAGCAGTTCTTC. It specifies CASSLGLAGAGNEQFF.

J is TRBJ2-3 and V is TRBV7-9; D is tentatively TRBD1 or TRBD2 (6 bases each). Germline loops: CDR1 SEHNR, CDR2 FQNEAQ (reference sequence). The CDR3 consists of 15 residues. V shed 5 bases and J shed 4 bases, with 16 bases lying between them. The CDR3 nucleotides read TGTGCCAGCAGCCCCCCCGGGGGCGGGTCAGATACGCAGTATTTT. This encodes CASSPPGGGSDTQYF.